Listed here are 23 T cell receptor beta chains from one sample, sequenced in a study of shared clonotypes between healthy human individuals. Assay used: immunoSEQ multiplex PCR; TCRdb lists only in-frame clones, some missing. The sample yields about 2.4 million clones, approximately 92% seen once. Sequencing was performed on naive CD4+ T cells sorted from blood. The subset denotes: CD45RA+ positively selected. The receptors here all came from a man aged 18 to 30 in good health.

This chain joins TRBV4-3 and TRBJ1-3, with TRBD1 as a possible D gene (5 bases). Trimming pared 1 base from V and 0 bases from J, leaving 16 bases between. The V gene's germline CDR1 is LGHNA and CDR2 YSLEER. This CDR3 has 18 amino acids. The CDR3 nucleotides are TGCGCCAGCAGCCAAGTCTGGGGGACTACAACCTCTGGAAACACCATATATTTT. Protein product: CASSQVWGTTTSGNTIYF.

CDR3 in DNA: TGTGCCATCACCCCGGGACTAGCGGGGAGGGGGACCGGGGAGCTGTTTTTT. It codes for CAITPGLAGRGTGELFF. The rearrangement uses TRBV10-3 and TRBJ2-2; TRBD2 agrees at 13 bases. The CDR3 has 17 residues. Per germline, CDR1 ENHRY and CDR2 SYGVKD. Trimming cost V 7 bases and J 5 bases; bases outside gene matches: 10.

This clone was recorded only once. The junction shows a germline mismatch at one end, possibly a read error. The chain employs TRBV19 and TRBJ1-3; the match to TRBD1 covers 8 bases. CDR3 length equals 15 residues. In germline, CDR1 is LNHDA, CDR2 SQIVND (reference sequence). The chain's CDR3 is CASVGGQAAGNTIYF. CDR3 bases: TGTGCCAGCGTGGGGGGACAGGCGGCTGGCAACACCATATATTTT.

The chain links TRBV15 to TRBJ2-3, with no clear D. Germline V CDR1 and CDR2: LNHNV, YYDKDF (reference sequence). CDR3 length: 15 amino acids. V was shortened by 0 bases and J by 4 bases, with 11 bases between the two germline ends. CDR3 in DNA: TGTGCCACCAGCAGAGAGGGATTAAAGGCAGATACGCAGTATTTT. Its translation: CATSREGLKADTQYF.

The chain has TRBV11-2 and TRBJ2-5, with D uncertain. V lost 1 base, J lost 4 bases, and 10 bases lay in between. The germline V gene encodes CDR1 SGHAT and CDR2 FQNNGV. The CDR3 totals 14 residues. Here the CDR3 reads CASSLAPPPETQYF. The CDR3 DNA follows: TGTGCCAGCAGCTTAGCCCCCCCACCAGAGACCCAGTACTTC.

V usage is TRBV9 and J usage is TRBJ1-1, with 7 bases lining up with TRBD1. The CDR3 has 17 residues. J gave up 1 base and V 0 bases, and 9 bases lay outside the gene matches. Germline CDR1 is SGDLS and CDR2 is YYNGEE. The CDR3 spells CASSVVRDSGWNTEAFF. The CDR3 DNA follows: TGTGCCAGCAGCGTAGTTAGGGACAGTGGATGGAACACTGAAGCTTTCTTT.

The chain links TRBV28 to TRBJ1-5; possible D gene TRBD1, 5 bases. The germline V and J ends were trimmed by 3 bases and 6 bases, with 12 bases remaining between them. In germline, CDR1 is MDHEN, CDR2 SYDVKM. The CDR3 is 14 residues long. The CDR3 sequence is CASSFRGVRQPQHF. DNA of the CDR3: TGTGCCAGCAGTTTTCGAGGGGTACGTCAGCCCCAGCATTTT.

The chain joins TRBV7-3 to TRBJ2-7, with D hard to call. The CDR3 covers 13 residues. Trimming pared 3 bases from V and 3 bases from J, leaving 9 bases between. The germline V gene has CDR1 SGHTA and CDR2 FQGTGA. The CDR3 spells CASSLAKGYEQYF. The CDR3 DNA follows: TGTGCCAGCAGCTTGGCGAAGGGCTACGAGCAGTACTTC.

This chain links TRBV2 with TRBJ1-6, with 7 bases lining up with TRBD1. The length of the CDR3 is 16 residues. Germline V gene lookup returns CDR1 SNHLY and CDR2 FYNNEI. The ends lost 5 bases at V and 7 bases at J; junction bases unmatched: 11. CDR3 region: CASSPQGGLINSPLHF. CDR3 coding DNA: TGTGCCAGCAGTCCCCAGGGGGGTCTAATAAATTCACCCCTCCACTTT. Full variable domain (missing parts from reference TRBV2 and TRBJ1-6): EPEVTQTPSHQVTQMGQEVILRCVPISNHLYFYWYRQILGQKVEFLVSFYNNEISEKSEIFDDQFSVERPDGSNFTLKIRSTKLEDSAMYFCASSPQGGLINSPLHFGNGTRLTVT.

The chain recombines TRBV7-3 with TRBJ1-2; 7 bases map to TRBD1. The J segment lost 7 bases and the V segment lost 5 bases, leaving 7 bases of the junction unmatched. CDR3 length equals 13 residues. The germline CDR1 and CDR2 sequences are SGHTA and FQGTGA. The CDR3 loop reads CASSPEGAGGYTF. The CDR3 DNA follows: TGTGCCAGCAGCCCAGAGGGGGCGGGTGGCTACACCTTC. Full variable domain (remainder filled in from reference TRBV7-3 and TRBJ1-2): GAGVSQTPSNKVTEKGKYVELRCDPISGHTALYWYRQSLGQGPEFLIYFQGTGAADDSGLPNDRFFAVRPEGSVSTLKIQRTERGDSAVYLCASSPEGAGGYTFGSGTRLTVV.

This chain joins TRBV5-6 and TRBJ2-7, with D unclear. This CDR3 spans 13 amino acids. Germline CDR1 is SGHDT and CDR2 is YYEEEE. Trimming cost V 0 bases and J 6 bases, with 10 bases left between them. The CDR3 protein is CASSLGLTTEQYF. In DNA form, the CDR3 reads TGTGCCAGCAGCTTGGGACTCACCACCGAGCAGTACTTC.

The chain links TRBV29-1 to TRBJ1-2; TRBD1 matches at 7 bases. The CDR3 has 13 amino acids. Trimming took 5 bases from V and 3 from J; bases not matched to a gene: 6. Germline lookup yields CDR1 SQVTM and CDR2 ANQGSEA. For the CDR3, the DNA is TGCAGCGTTCAGAACAGGGGAGACTATGGCTACACCTTC. Its translation is CSVQNRGDYGYTF.

This clone appeared a single time. The chain carries TRBV19 and TRBJ2-7; TRBD2 aligns across 7 bases. The CDR3 sequence is 17 residues long. The ends lost 4 bases at V and 2 bases at J; junction bases unmatched: 14. From germline, CDR1 is LNHDA and CDR2 SQIVND (reference sequence). The CDR3 bases are TGTGCCAGTAGTACACAACGCGCCGAAGCGGGACCCTACGAGCAGTACTTC. This sequence encodes CASSTQRAEAGPYEQYF.

V is TRBV6-1 and J is TRBJ2-7; D unclear. The germline V gene has CDR1 MNHNS and CDR2 SASEGT. The CDR3 covers 14 residues. Trimming cost V 6 bases and J 2 bases, with 14 bases left between them. CDR3 residues: CASRDPGPPYEQYF. The CDR3 DNA reads TGTGCCAGCAGGGACCCGGGCCCCCCCTACGAGCAGTACTTC.

The chain uses TRBV30 and TRBJ2-3; D is possibly TRBD1 (6 bases). Germline values: CDR1 GTSNPN, CDR2 SVGIG (reference sequence). The CDR3 has 15 amino acids. Trimming left V 3 bases short and J 3 bases short, with 16 bases between. DNA of the CDR3: TGTGCCTGGAGATCGCAGGGTAGGGGGACAGATACGCAGTATTTT. Translated: CAWRSQGRGTDTQYF.

This sequence joins TRBV25-1 and TRBJ1-2, with 12 bases lining up with TRBD1. The V gene's germline CDR1 is MGHDK and CDR2 SYGVNS. With V trimmed by 3 bases and J by 2 bases, 1 base remained unmatched. CDR3 length: 15 amino acids. The chain's CDR3 is CASSDGTGGNYGYTF. The CDR3 nucleotides read TGTGCCAGCAGTGATGGGACAGGGGGCAACTATGGCTACACCTTC.

The chain recombines TRBV6-6 with TRBJ2-7, with D unclear. CDR3 length: 13 residues. The germline gives CDR1 MNHNY, CDR2 SVGAGI (reference sequence). The V end lost 0 bases, the J end lost 4 bases, and 7 bases lay between the germline ends. CDR3 sequence: CASSYSALYEQYF. CDR3 in DNA: TGTGCCAGCAGTTACTCGGCTCTGTACGAGCAGTACTTC.

V and J are TRBV5-4 and TRBJ1-1; D is perhaps TRBD1 (5 bases). The CDR3 is made up of 12 amino acids. Looked up from germline, CDR1 is SGHNT and CDR2 is YYREEE (reference sequence). Trimming cost V 2 bases and J 6 bases, with 8 bases left between them. The CDR3 DNA reads as TGTGCCAGCAGCTTACCGGGGGCTGAAGCTTTCTTT. As protein: CASSLPGAEAFF.

The chain recombines TRBV11-2 with TRBJ2-7; tentative D call: TRBD1 (5 bases). The CDR3 is made up of 14 amino acids. Trimming took off 5 bases at V and 2 bases at J, with 13 bases between the two ends. CDR1 and CDR2 (germline): SGHAT, FQNNGV. CDR3 sequence: CASSPNPQAYEQYF. CDR3 in DNA: TGTGCCAGCAGCCCAAATCCACAGGCCTACGAGCAGTACTTC.

The V call is TRBV10-2, the J call TRBJ1-3, with no clear D. Germline V lookup: CDR1 WSHSY, CDR2 SAAADI. Trimming took off 6 bases at V and 1 base at J, with 16 bases between the two ends. The CDR3 has 16 residues. The CDR3 sequence is CASSEPGLTSGNTIYF. The CDR3 DNA sequence: TGCGCCAGCAGCGAACCGGGTCTTACTTCTGGAAACACCATATATTTT.

The V and J genes are TRBV7-9 and TRBJ1-1; the D gene is possibly TRBD1 (5 bases). Germline CDR1 is SEHNR and CDR2 is FQNEAQ (reference sequence). The length of the CDR3 is 16 residues. Between the trimmed V and J ends, which lost 4 bases and 0 bases, there was a span of 15 bases. CDR3 residues: CASSSQEGPLNTEAFF. CDR3 coding DNA: TGTGCCAGCAGCTCGCAGGAGGGACCGCTGAACACTGAAGCTTTCTTT.

The chain joins TRBV5-1 to TRBJ1-4; 7 bases are shared with TRBD1. The CDR3 consists of 14 residues. The V gene's germline CDR1 is SGHRS and CDR2 YFSETQ. Trimming at V came to 4 bases and at J to 2 bases, leaving 2 bases not matched to a gene. CDR3 nucleotides: TGCGCCAGCAGCACAGGGGTTACTAATGAAAAACTGTTTTTT. Residues: CASSTGVTNEKLFF.

V gene TRBV7-9 combines with J gene TRBJ2-7; tentative D call: TRBD1 (6 bases). Germline assignment: CDR1 SEHNR and CDR2 FQNEAQ (reference sequence). Trimming removed 10 bases from V and 3 bases from J, with 16 bases in between. This CDR3 has 13 amino acids. The CDR3 DNA sequence: TGTGCCACCTTCAGGGGTCCCGACTACGAGCAGTACTTC. This sequence encodes CATFRGPDYEQYF. Full variable domain (outside the CDR3, taken from reference TRBV7-9 and TRBJ2-7): DTGVSQNPRHKITKRGQNVTFRCDPISEHNRLYWYRQTLGQGPEFLTYFQNEAQLEKSRLLSDRFSAERPKGSFSTLEIQRTEQGDSAMYLCATFRGPDYEQYFGPGTRLTVT.